Below, one T cell receptor beta chain is given with its context. As yet, its antigen is unknown. These data belong to a study of blood T cells in healthy people across ages. Whole-study results and caveats: Significant beta diversity loss was already apparent by age about 42, declining roughly linearly.

CDR3 length: 12 amino acids. V lost 6 bases to trimming and J lost 4 bases, with 4 bases between them. Germline-derived CDR1 and CDR2 are MDHEN and SYDVKM. Primed by a sample-barcoded 5' primer and a J-beta primer mix, a second PCR proceeded for roughly 6 to 12 cycles. TCRdb reanalysed the 5' RACE reads using MiXCR and keeps one entry per CDR3 protein. The sample has approximately 800,000 distinct CDR3 sequences; about 55% are singletons. The TCR was taken from an elderly man in good health. The V call is TRBV28, the J call TRBJ1-6; no firm D call. The sequenced sample was blood. The CDR3 DNA sequence: TGTGCCAGCAGACAGTATAATTCACCCCTCCACTTT. Amino acid sequence: CASRQYNSPLHF.